This entry is about one TCR beta chain. CDR1 MNHNS and CDR2 SASEGT come from the germline V gene. V lost 1 base, J lost 4 bases, and 11 bases lay in between. The CDR3 contains 15 residues. The data are from a study of Graves' ophthalmopathy and Graves' hyperthyroidism. Study details: No treatment had been given when peripheral blood was collected at initial diagnosis.

CDR3 regions of TCR beta were amplified from RNA transcripts. RT-PCR with HTBI primers came first, then second-round multiplex PCR. Each CDR3 protein is one row after TCRdb ran MiXCR on the multiplex PCR reads. In the table there are 600,000 to 700,000 distinct CDR3 sequences, 35% to 45% of which are singletons. Sequenced input: peripheral blood. V and J are TRBV6-1 and TRBJ1-3, with D perhaps matching TRBD1 (6 bases). The receptor comes from an adult man with Graves' ophthalmopathy. The CDR3 region has the DNA TGTGCCAGCAGTGAAGTCAGGGGCAGGGGAAACACCATATATTTT. Translation: CASSEVRGRGNTIYF.